This is a list of T cell receptor beta chains from one sample in a study of vaccination effects on CD4 cells after COVID-19. The assay was immunoSEQ multiplex PCR, and TCRdb's table has in-frame clones only and misses some. The sample holds about 52,000 clones; roughly 79% are singletons and the top ten take just over 6%. Their specific antigens are unknown. This sample comprised CD4+ T cells from PBMCs cultured with HCoV-OC43 spike peptides, obtained before COVID-19 vaccination. The receptors originated from a human donor who received a COVID-19 vaccine. CDR3s include the opening cysteine and the closing phenylalanine or tryptophan. A D gene is named only where the DNA matches it firmly. The listing skips clone size in some rows; elsewhere it reads once, few, many or a size class.

clone_size | j_call | d_call | v_call | cdr3_nt | cdr3_aa
- | TRBJ1-1 | TRBD1 | TRBV2 | TGTGCCAGCAGCACGGGACAGTACACTGAAGCTTTCTTT | CASSTGQYTEAFF
- | TRBJ1-5 | - | TRBV30 | TGTGCCTGGAGTGAACTCAGGGGTGGCCAGCCCCAGCATTTT | CAWSELRGGQPQHF
- | TRBJ1-5 | - | TRBV6-5 | TGTGCCAGCAGCGTTGATCGGGGGCTCGGGCAGCCCCAGCATTTT | CASSVDRGLGQPQHF
- | TRBJ1-5 | - | TRBV2 | TGTGCCAGCCAAAAAACCGACAGAAATCAGCCCCAGCATTTT | CASQKTDRNQPQHF
- | TRBJ2-5 | TRBD1 | TRBV19 | TGTGCCAGTAGTAAAGACAGGGGCTACGAGACCCAGTACTTC | CASSKDRGYETQYF
- | TRBJ1-4 | - | TRBV4-3 | TGCGCCAGCAGCACCTCGACAGATGGTAATGAAAAACTGTTTTTT | CASSTSTDGNEKLFF
- | TRBJ2-2 | - | TRBV24-1 | TGTGCCACCAGTGATTTCTGGGGTAACACCGGGGAGCTGTTTTTT | CATSDFWGNTGELFF
- | TRBJ2-1 | TRBD1 | TRBV6-2/TRBV6-3 | TGTGCCAGCAGTTTCGGGACAGCGGCCTACAATGAGCAGTTCTTC | CASSFGTAAYNEQFF
few | TRBJ2-1 | - | TRBV5-1 | TGCGCCAGCAGCTTGGATGACACCTACTACAATGAGCAGTTCTTC | CASSLDDTYYNEQFF
- | TRBJ1-4 | TRBD1 | TRBV5-6 | TGTGCCAGCAGCTTTCGAAGGACAGGGAATGAAAAACTGTTTTTT | CASSFRRTGNEKLFF
- | TRBJ2-1 | TRBD2 | TRBV18 | TGTGCCAGCTCACCGGCGGGGGATGAGCAGTTCTTC | CASSPAGDEQFF
- | TRBJ1-2 | TRBD1 | TRBV6-6 | TGTGCCAGCAGCCCTAGTGACAGGGGCAACTATGGCTACACCTTC | CASSPSDRGNYGYTF
- | TRBJ2-6 | - | TRBV2 | TGTGCCAGCAGTGGAAGGATCTCTGGGGCCAACGTCCTGACTTTC | CASSGRISGANVLTF
few | TRBJ2-2 | - | TRBV19 | TGTGCCAGTAGTATTCCCGTTCGCACCGGGGAGCTGTTTTTT | CASSIPVRTGELFF
- | TRBJ2-4 | - | TRBV28 | TGTGCCAGCAGCACGATTGTAAAAAACATTCAGTACTTC | CASSTIVKNIQYF
few | TRBJ1-3 | - | TRBV19 | TGTGTCGTAAGGGCGGGCTCTGGAAACACCATATATTTT | CVVRAGSGNTIYF
- | TRBJ1-1 | TRBD1 | TRBV7-2 | TGTGCCAGCAGCTTTTGGACAGGGGGCTGGGACACTGAAGCTTTCTTT | CASSFWTGGWDTEAFF
- | TRBJ1-2 | - | TRBV5-1 | TGCGCCAGCAGCTCCCTTTCGGGGACCCAGACTAACTATGGCTACACCTTC | CASSSLSGTQTNYGYTF
- | TRBJ1-1 | TRBD1 | TRBV2 | TGTGCCAGCAGTGAAGGGAACAGGGGCGCTGAAGCTTTCTTT | CASSEGNRGAEAFF
- | TRBJ2-5 | TRBD1 | TRBV28 | TGTGCCAGCAGTTCGCAATACCGGGACAGGGATAGGAAGACCCAGTACTTC | CASSSQYRDRDRKTQYF
- | TRBJ1-5 | TRBD1 | TRBV9 | TGTGCCAGCAGCCCGGGAGACAGGGGCGTTTATAGCAATCAGCCCCAGCATTTT | CASSPGDRGVYSNQPQHF
- | TRBJ1-1 | - | TRBV18 | TGTGCCAGCTCACCAATGGCGTCCGCCGGGGGCACTGAAGCTTTCTTT | CASSPMASAGGTEAFF
- | TRBJ1-4 | - | TRBV11-2 | TGTGCCAGCACCCCGCAGACAACTAATGAAAAACTGTTTTTT | CASTPQTTNEKLFF
- | TRBJ2-5 | TRBD2 | TRBV5-1 | TGCGCCAGCAGCTTGGCACGGGGGGGCCGGGAGACCCAGTACTTC | CASSLARGGRETQYF
- | TRBJ1-4 | - | TRBV7-9 | TGTGCCAGCAGCCACCCCGGGGGCAGGGCTAATGAAAAACTGTTTTTT | CASSHPGGRANEKLFF
- | TRBJ2-3 | - | TRBV30 | TGTGCCGGGACGACCAGCACAGATACGCAGTATTTT | CAGTTSTDTQYF
- | TRBJ2-1 | TRBD1 | TRBV7-2 | TGTGCCAGCAGCTTAGATAGGACAGGGAGTAATGAGCAGTTCTTC | CASSLDRTGSNEQFF
- | TRBJ1-2 | - | TRBV6-5 | TGTGCCAGCAGTCGAACAGGGCCCTATGGCTACACCTTC | CASSRTGPYGYTF
- | TRBJ2-1 | TRBD2 | TRBV5-1 | TGCGCCAGCAACTCGTATCTAGCGGGGGCGCCAAGCTCCTACAATGAGCAGTTCTTC | CASNSYLAGAPSSYNEQFF
- | TRBJ2-3 | - | TRBV5-1 | TGCGCCAGCAGCTTGGGGCCCACAGATACGCAGTATTTT | CASSLGPTDTQYF
- | TRBJ2-5 | TRBD2 | TRBV10-1 | TGCGCCAGCAGTGAACGGGGGGGCGGGCGTGAGACCCAGTACTTC | CASSERGGGRETQYF
few | TRBJ1-5 | - | TRBV6-5 | TGTGCCAGCAGTTTACGCCTAGGGGGAAGCAATCAGCCCCAGCATTTT | CASSLRLGGSNQPQHF
- | TRBJ1-2 | - | TRBV6-5 | TGTGCCAGCAGTCTCGGGGTGACAGGCGGCTATGGCTACACCTTC | CASSLGVTGGYGYTF
- | TRBJ2-1 | TRBD2 | TRBV28 | TGTGCCAGCTTACGCCCAGGCGGGGGGGCTTACAATGAGCAGTTCTTC | CASLRPGGGAYNEQFF
- | TRBJ1-1 | - | TRBV24-1 | TGTGCCACCAGTGATTTGCAGGCGAGACAGGAGACTGAAGCTTTCTTT | CATSDLQARQETEAFF
- | TRBJ1-2 | - | TRBV12-3/TRBV12-4 | TGTGCCAGCAGTTCACAGGGTTATGGCTACACCTTC | CASSSQGYGYTF
- | TRBJ1-1 | - | TRBV6-5 | TGTGCCAGCGTCGCAAACACTGAAGCTTTCTTT | CASVANTEAFF
- | TRBJ2-2 | - | TRBV19 | TGTGCCAGCGGGGGACGGGCGAACACCGGGGAGCTGTTTTTT | CASGGRANTGELFF
- | TRBJ2-5 | - | TRBV6-5 | TGTGCCAGCAGTAAAAGACGACAGATCCAAGAGACCCAGTACTTC | CASSKRRQIQETQYF
- | TRBJ1-5 | TRBD1 | TRBV2 | TGTGCCAGCAGTGAGAAATTTGTAGGGGGCTTCAATCAGCCCCAGCATTTT | CASSEKFVGGFNQPQHF
few | TRBJ1-2 | - | TRBV11-2 | TGTGCCAGCAGCCGCGGGGTGGGAGCTGGCTACACCTTC | CASSRGVGAGYTF
- | TRBJ1-2 | - | TRBV5-1 | TGCGCCAGCAGCTTGGACGGTACCTATGGCTACACCTTC | CASSLDGTYGYTF
- | TRBJ1-3 | TRBD1 | TRBV30 | TGTGCCTGGGGAACCGGGACAGGGGGGAACACCATATATTTT | CAWGTGTGGNTIYF
- | TRBJ2-5 | TRBD2 | TRBV6-2/TRBV6-3 | TGTGCCAGCAGTTCCTTCCGGGAGGGGGAGACCCAGTACTTC | CASSSFREGETQYF
- | TRBJ1-4 | - | TRBV10-3 | TGTGCCATCAGTGAAGCAGGGCGTGAAAAACTGTTTTTT | CAISEAGREKLFF
- | TRBJ2-5 | TRBD2 | TRBV7-2 | TGTGCCAGCAGCTTAGGTCGGGGACTAGAGGAGACCCAGTACTTC | CASSLGRGLEETQYF
few | TRBJ1-1 | - | TRBV5-1 | TGCGCCAGCAGCTTGGCCGGGGGCATGAACACTGAAGCTTTCTTT | CASSLAGGMNTEAFF
- | TRBJ2-3 | TRBD2 | TRBV24-1 | TGTGCCACGTCGGGACTAGCTACAGATACGCAGTATTTT | CATSGLATDTQYF
- | TRBJ1-2 | TRBD1 | TRBV7-9 | TGTGCCAGCAGCTTAATGGAGGGGGCTGGTGGCTACACCTTC | CASSLMEGAGGYTF
- | TRBJ1-4 | - | TRBV29-1 | TGCAGCGTTGAAGATGCGGCAGGGAATGAAAAACTGTTTTTT | CSVEDAAGNEKLFF
- | TRBJ1-2 | - | TRBV11-2 | TGTGCCAGCAGCTTAGTGGGTCAGTATGGCTACACCTTC | CASSLVGQYGYTF
- | TRBJ2-3 | - | TRBV18 | TGTGCCAGCTCACCCCAACAGGGTGGCACAGATACGCAGTATTTT | CASSPQQGGTDTQYF